These 15 T cell receptor beta chains share one sample of origin, sequenced in a study of blood T cell repertoires in COVID-19. TCRdb keeps only in-frame clones here, not all; method: immunoSEQ multiplex PCR. The repertoire holds about 68,000 clones, with over 75% as singletons. The specimen was peripheral blood. The receptors originated from a man aged 40-49 years with COVID-19, enrolled during active disease.

This chain uses TRBV27 with TRBJ2-2, with 8 nucleotides matching TRBD2. Germline CDR1 and CDR2: MNHEY and SMNVEV (reference sequence). The length of the CDR3 is 16 residues. With V trimmed by 3 bases and J by 2 bases, 5 bases remained unmatched. In DNA form, the CDR3 reads TGTGCCAGCAGTTTTTCCCGGGGGGGCAACACCGGGGAGCTGTTTTTT. Protein: CASSFSRGGNTGELFF.

The chain recombines TRBV5-1 with TRBJ2-2; 10 positions agree with TRBD2. This CDR3 region has 20 residues. Per the germline V gene, CDR1 is SGHRS and CDR2 is YFSETQ. V lost 4 bases, J lost 1 base, and 16 bases stayed unmatched. Here the CDR3 reads CASSLSRGLAEKLNTGELFF. The CDR3 region has the DNA TGCGCCAGCAGCCTCTCGAGAGGACTAGCGGAGAAACTGAACACCGGGGAGCTGTTTTTT.

A word on this clone: Other DNA variants within this sample encode the same CDR3. V usage is TRBV4-1 and J usage is TRBJ1-5; D is ambiguous. V lost 0 bases to trimming and J lost 2 bases, with 8 bases between them. Germline assignment: CDR1 MGHRA and CDR2 YSYEKL. CDR3 length equals 15 residues. Here the CDR3 DNA reads TGCGCCAGCAGCCAAGATACGGGTGGCAATCAGCCCCAGCATTTT. Its translation is CASSQDTGGNQPQHF.

This rearrangement joins TRBV18 to TRBJ2-6; D ambiguous. The CDR3 sequence is 16 residues long. V gave up 2 bases and J gave up 0 bases, with 8 bases separating them. Germline V gene lookup returns CDR1 KGHSH and CDR2 LQKENI. CDR3 residues: CASSPTLSSGANVLTF. CDR3 coding DNA: TGTGCCAGCTCACCAACGTTGAGCTCTGGGGCCAACGTCCTGACTTTC.

This clone was detected only once. The chain carries TRBV28 and TRBJ2-3, with TRBD2 matching 7 bases. The CDR3 has 14 amino acids. Losses at the gene ends were 6 bases for V and 4 bases for J; bases not matched to a gene: 7. CDR1 and CDR2 (germline): MDHEN, SYDVKM. This CDR3 is CASRSSGIPDTQYF. The DNA of the CDR3 is TGTGCCAGCAGGTCTAGCGGTATCCCAGATACGCAGTATTTT.

The chain joins TRBV13 to TRBJ2-3; 9 bases line up with TRBD1. In germline, CDR1 is PRHDT, CDR2 FYEKMQ (reference sequence). The ends lost 4 bases at V and 3 bases at J; junction bases unmatched: 5. CDR3 length: 15 amino acids. This chain's CDR3 is CASSWGTGMTDTQYF. For the CDR3, the DNA is TGTGCCAGCAGCTGGGGGACAGGGATGACAGATACGCAGTATTTT.

This clone was found a few times. The chain has TRBV10-1 and TRBJ2-1, with D possibly matching TRBD1 (6 bases). Looked up from germline, CDR1 is WNHNN and CDR2 is SYGVQD (reference sequence). The CDR3 contains 14 residues. V lost 0 bases and J lost 12, with 15 bases in between. For the CDR3, the DNA is TGCGCCAGCAGTGAGTCGTATGGGACAATCGCGCAGTTCTTC. Translated: CASSESYGTIAQFF.

The sample holds one count of this clone. The chain is built from TRBV7-9 and TRBJ1-1; D gene ambiguous. The CDR3 consists of 17 residues. Trimming left V 1 base short and J 3 bases short, with 18 bases between. Germline CDR1 reads SEHNR; CDR2 reads FQNEAQ (reference sequence). The CDR3 DNA reads as TGTGCCAGCAGCTTAGGATTAGCTGAGAATCTGGACACTGAAGCTTTCTTT. It yields the protein CASSLGLAENLDTEAFF.

V gene TRBV5-4 combines with J gene TRBJ1-1, with TRBD1 as a possible D gene (6 bases). CDR3 length: 14 residues. Germline V lookup: CDR1 SGHNT, CDR2 YYREEE (reference sequence). V was pared by 4 bases and J by 2 bases, with 12 bases between. The CDR3 coding sequence is TGTGCCAGCAGCGTGGACAGACCTAACACTGAAGCTTTCTTT. Its translation: CASSVDRPNTEAFF.

The chain carries TRBV23-1 and TRBJ1-4, with TRBD1 matching 10 bases. TRBV23-1 is treated as an ORF (open reading frame) with a function not yet certain. Germline trimming cut 3 bases from V and 5 bases from J; bases unmatched to any gene: 9. The CDR3 consists of 17 residues. CDR3 in DNA: TGCGCCAGCAGTCACTACGGGACAGGGGTTGGGAATGAAAAACTGTTTTTT. It yields the protein CASSHYGTGVGNEKLFF.

V and J are TRBV5-6 and TRBJ2-5; tentatively, D is TRBD1 (6 bases). The CDR3 is 13 residues long. V was clipped by 0 bases and J by 5 bases, with 8 bases between them. The germline V gene has CDR1 SGHDT and CDR2 YYEEEE. CDR3: CASSLDRGETQYF. CDR3 nucleotides: TGTGCCAGCAGCTTGGATAGGGGGGAGACCCAGTACTTC. The whole variable domain, filled in from reference TRBV5-6 and TRBJ2-5, reads DAGVTQSPTHLIKTRGQQVTLRCSPKSGHDTVSWYQQALGQGPQFIFQYYEEEERQRGNFPDRFSGHQFPNYSSELNVNALLLGDSALYLCASSLDRGETQYFGPGTRLLVL.

The CDR3 spells CASSVARGLSGNTIYF. In nucleotides, the CDR3 is TGTGCCAGCAGCGTCGCCAGAGGTCTCTCTGGAAACACCATATATTTT. The chain employs TRBV9 and TRBJ1-3, with D uncertain. V was cut by 2 bases and J by 0 bases, with 12 bases left in between. The CDR3 length is 16 residues. Germline assignment: CDR1 SGDLS and CDR2 YYNGEE.

The chain has TRBV4-1 and TRBJ2-7; 8 bases map to TRBD1. From germline, CDR1 is MGHRA and CDR2 YSYEKL. The CDR3 is 17 residues long. V dropped 4 bases and J dropped 6; count of bases not matched to a gene: 17. DNA of the CDR3: TGCGCCAGCAGCCGAGTAGCCCCCGGGACAGGCCCCGTCGAGCAGTACTTC. Residues: CASSRVAPGTGPVEQYF.

The chain uses TRBV18 and TRBJ1-1; weak D call: TRBD1 (6 bases). Germline CDR1 is KGHSH and CDR2 is LQKENI. This CDR3 is built from 14 residues. V lost 2 bases, J lost 1 base, and 8 bases lay in between. The CDR3 here is CASSPEGQNTEAFF. The CDR3 DNA reads as TGTGCCAGCTCACCAGAGGGACAGAACACTGAAGCTTTCTTT.

This chain joins TRBV10-1 and TRBJ1-1, with D hard to call. The CDR3 has 13 residues. The V gene's germline CDR1 is WNHNN and CDR2 SYGVQD (reference sequence). V was pared by 6 bases and J by 0 bases, with 8 bases between. The CDR3 is CASSAMMNTEAFF. DNA for the CDR3: TGCGCCAGCAGCGCGATGATGAACACTGAAGCTTTCTTT.